The sequence of this T cell receptor beta chain was determined in a study of shared clonotypes between healthy human individuals. The germline CDR1 and CDR2 sequences are MNHEY and SVGAGI. The CDR3 runs 13 residues. V dropped 8 bases and J dropped 2 bases, with 7 bases sitting between them. As to this clone: What it recognizes is unknown. The same CDR3 is also encoded by other DNA sequences in this sample.

Study findings and constraints: Estimated clonotype richness was generally higher in naive than memory subsets.

Produced via immunoSEQ multiplex PCR; TCRdb's table is partial and in-frame only. The sample has about 2.4 million clones, approximately 94% seen once. This sequence was found in a man in his late teens or twenties in good health. Some clones in this sample may be carry-over from other donors' samples. This chain links TRBV6-5 with TRBJ2-6; D call uncertain. Sequencing was performed on naive CD4+ T cells from PBMCs. As for subset: CD45RA+ positively selected. DNA for the CDR3: TGTGCCAGCTCGTACCCTGGGGCCAACGTCCTGACTTTC. Translated: CASSYPGANVLTF.